This T cell receptor beta chain came from a study of T-cell reconstitution after alpha-beta-depleted transplantation in children. Study outcomes and limitations: Surviving recipient T cells and thymic progenitors underlay high day-60 TCRbeta diversity in some patients. At around two months after transplant, the alpha-beta T cells were reportedly derived from several hundred expanded clones that came from non-depleted graft cells. Newly made T cells mostly supplied T-cell counts and diversity one year after transplant.

Unique molecular identifiers were used to barcode this TCRbeta library. MiXCR, applied by TCRdb to the PCR reads, yields one record per CDR3 protein. Of fewer than 700,000 distinct CDR3 sequences in the sample, 13% were seen once. Per the germline V gene, CDR1 is LGHDT and CDR2 is YNNKEL (reference sequence). Trimming shortened V by 2 bases and J by 7 bases, and 8 bases separated the two germline ends. CDR3 size: 12 residues. There are a few counts of this clonotype. Its antigen remains unknown. The receptor was isolated from a male patient under 18 who had a stem cell transplant for acute myeloid leukemia, so the T cells may come from the graft donor. This sequence joins TRBV3-1 and TRBJ1-1; D gene unclear. This material consisted of PBMCs, mostly from graft donor cells, taken 360 days after TCRalphabeta/CD19-depleted stem cell transplant. CDR3 protein: CASSQSRGEAFF. The CDR3 coding sequence is TGTGCCAGCAGCCAATCCCGCGGTGAAGCTTTCTTT.